These 26 T cell receptor beta chains originate from one sample sequenced in a study of blood T cell repertoires in COVID-19. The data were produced by immunoSEQ multiplex PCR, yet TCRdb's version contains in-frame clones alone and is incomplete. The sample lists about 130,000 clones; approximately 88% were seen once. Sample: peripheral blood. These receptors were obtained from a woman between 25 and 40 years old who had recovered from COVID-19.

The gene calls are TRBV7-2 and TRBJ1-2; the match to TRBD1 covers 7 bases. Unmatched junction bases numbered 3, after V lost 1 base and J lost 4 bases. Germline V gives CDR1 SGHTA, CDR2 FQGNSA. The CDR3 is 14 amino acids. CDR3 in DNA: TGTGCCAGCAGCTTAGGTACAGGGGCCTATGGCTACACCTTC. It codes for CASSLGTGAYGYTF.

This clone was counted between two and nine times. The chain joins TRBV7-9 to TRBJ1-1, with D maybe TRBD1 (5 bases). The CDR3 extends over 13 amino acids. Trimming took off 5 bases at V and 5 bases at J, with 12 bases between the two ends. Germline V gene lookup returns CDR1 SEHNR and CDR2 FQNEAQ (reference sequence). The chain's CDR3 is CASSTAQGTEAFF. Here the CDR3 DNA reads TGTGCCAGCAGCACCGCCCAGGGAACTGAAGCTTTCTTT.

This chain links TRBV27 with TRBJ2-3, with 11 bases aligning to TRBD2. The ends lost 8 bases at V and 1 base at J; junction bases unmatched: 8. The CDR3 has 16 residues. Germline lookup yields CDR1 MNHEY and CDR2 SMNVEV (reference sequence). CDR3 in amino acids: CASRALLAGGTDTQYF. The CDR3 DNA reads as TGTGCCAGCCGAGCCCTACTAGCGGGGGGCACAGATACGCAGTATTTT.

The chain uses TRBV18 and TRBJ2-3; the match to TRBD2 covers 10 bases. Trimming at V came to 4 bases and at J to 1 base, leaving 8 bases not matched to a gene. CDR3 length: 17 residues. Looked up from germline, CDR1 is KGHSH and CDR2 is LQKENI. The CDR3 here is CASSQNPTSGGTDTQYF. The CDR3 DNA follows: TGTGCCAGCTCACAGAACCCCACTAGCGGGGGCACAGATACGCAGTATTTT.

This chain joins TRBV19 and TRBJ2-3; 12 bases match TRBD2. V shed 7 bases and J 4 bases; nucleotides not matched to a gene: 6. Looked up from germline, CDR1 is LNHDA and CDR2 is SQIVND (reference sequence). There are 15 residues in the CDR3. This CDR3 reads CASISSGGAADTQYF. The CDR3, as DNA: TGTGCCAGTATCTCTAGCGGGGGGGCCGCAGATACGCAGTATTTT.

The chain couples TRBV6-1 to TRBJ2-2; 7 positions agree with TRBD1. Germline V lookup: CDR1 MNHNS, CDR2 SASEGT. Germline trimming cut 1 base from V and 7 bases from J; bases unmatched to any gene: 6. This CDR3 region has 15 residues. This CDR3 is CASSEGQGWIGELFF. CDR3 in DNA: TGTGCCAGCAGTGAAGGACAGGGTTGGATCGGGGAGCTGTTTTTT.

CDR3 coding DNA: TGTGCCAGCAGACCACCGGGACAGGGTAGGTCGCCAGTCCGCGAGCAGTACTTC. Translated: CASRPPGQGRSPVREQYF. The chain joins TRBV27 to TRBJ2-7; 9 nucleotides line up with TRBD1. The CDR3 covers 18 residues. Per the germline V gene, CDR1 is MNHEY and CDR2 is SMNVEV (reference sequence). Trimming removed 6 bases from V and 6 bases from J; junction bases left unmatched: 21.

Comment on this clone: At one end the junction does not follow the germline gene, possibly because of a read error. The chain has TRBV7-7 and TRBJ2-5, with a possible D match to TRBD2 (5 bases). Germline assignment: CDR1 SSHAT and CDR2 FNYEAQ (reference sequence). This CDR3 spans 13 amino acids. As DNA, the CDR3 is TGTGCTAGCAGCCTAGGGAGCCAAGAGACCCAGTACTTC. Amino acids: CASSLGSQETQYF.

The V call is TRBV18, the J call TRBJ2-7; 7 positions agree with TRBD1. CDR1 is KGHSH, CDR2 LQKENI, per germline. The CDR3 is 15 residues long. The V segment lost 3 bases and the J segment 5 bases; nucleotides outside the gene matches: 10. The CDR3 DNA sequence: TGTGCCAGCTCACCGTACAGGGGACCTCTAGACGAGCAGTACTTC. Translated: CASSPYRGPLDEQYF. The variable domain in full, completed from reference TRBV18 and TRBJ2-7, reads NAGVMQNPRHLVRRRGQEARLRCSPMKGHSHVYWYRQLPEEGLKFMVYLQKENIIDESGMPKERFSAEFPKEGPSILRIQQVVRGDSAAYFCASSPYRGPLDEQYFGPGTRLTVT.

This chain connects TRBV5-1 to TRBJ1-5; perhaps TRBD1 as D (6 bases). This CDR3 has 13 amino acids. CDR1 is SGHRS, CDR2 YFSETQ, per germline. V was cut by 1 base and J by 7 bases, with 9 bases left in between. The DNA of the CDR3 is TGCGCCAGCAGCTTGCAGGGGAACCAGCCCCAGCATTTT. This codes for CASSLQGNQPQHF.

The V call is TRBV25-1, the J call TRBJ2-2; no clear D. V was shortened by 1 base and J by 2 bases, with 5 bases between the two germline ends. The CDR3 spans 14 residues. Germline lookup yields CDR1 MGHDK and CDR2 SYGVNS. The CDR3 DNA reads TGTGCCAGCAGTGAATGGCATAACACCGGGGAGCTGTTTTTT. The encoded protein is CASSEWHNTGELFF.

This CDR3 reads CASSLGQGSNQPQHF. DNA for the CDR3: TGTGCCAGCAGCTTGGGTCAGGGCAGCAATCAGCCCCAGCATTTT. The V gene is TRBV5-6, the J gene TRBJ1-5; a possible D gene is TRBD1 (5 bases). This CDR3 is built from 15 residues. Germline CDR1 SGHDT, CDR2 YYEEEE. V shed 0 bases and J shed 1 base, with 8 bases lying between them.

This chain uses TRBV7-3 with TRBJ2-3; the match to TRBD2 covers 14 bases. This CDR3 has 16 residues. The ends lost 2 bases at V and 7 bases at J; junction bases unmatched: 5. Germline V CDR1 and CDR2: SGHTA, FQGTGA. CDR3 bases: TGTGCCAGCAGCTTAGAACGGACTAGCGGGAGGTATACGCAGTATTTT. Its protein is CASSLERTSGRYTQYF.

The chain has TRBV27 and TRBJ2-1; a possible D gene is TRBD2 (6 bases). The V gene's germline CDR1 is MNHEY and CDR2 SMNVEV (reference sequence). The CDR3 loop spans 14 amino acids. V was clipped by 7 bases and J by 3 bases, with 13 bases between them. In nucleotides, the CDR3 is TGTGCCAGCATGACGGAGGGTTTCTACAATGAGCAGTTCTTC. The encoded protein is CASMTEGFYNEQFF.

V gene TRBV10-1 combines with J gene TRBJ1-1; a weak D match, TRBD1 (5 bases). The germline V gene encodes CDR1 WNHNN and CDR2 SYGVQD (reference sequence). CDR3 length equals 13 residues. Between the trimmed V and J ends, which lost 7 bases and 4 bases, there was a span of 13 bases. The CDR3 loop reads CASKAGMGTEAFF. The CDR3 DNA sequence: TGCGCCAGCAAGGCAGGGATGGGCACTGAAGCTTTCTTT.

The chain carries TRBV6-5 and TRBJ1-6; TRBD1 might be the D (5 bases). V was cut by 6 bases and J by 8 bases, with 17 bases left in between. Germline values: CDR1 MNHEY, CDR2 SVGAGI. The CDR3 covers 15 residues. The CDR3 DNA reads TGTGCCAGCAGCATCGAAGGACAAGGGCATTCACCCCTCCACTTT. Protein product: CASSIEGQGHSPLHF.

This clone has only one observation. The V call is TRBV2, the J call TRBJ1-6; perhaps TRBD1 as D (5 bases). The CDR3 totals 16 residues. Germline V gene data show CDR1 as SNHLY and CDR2 as FYNNEI. Trimming took off 3 bases at V and 0 bases at J, with 9 bases between the two ends. This CDR3 is CASSETVGSYNSPLHF. For the CDR3, the DNA is TGTGCCAGCAGTGAGACAGTAGGCTCCTATAATTCACCCCTCCACTTT.

This clone showed up just once. The V call is TRBV9, the J call TRBJ2-7; possibly TRBD2 for D (5 bases). The CDR3 length is 14 residues. V dropped 3 bases and J dropped 0 bases, with 10 bases sitting between them. Germline-derived CDR1 and CDR2 are SGDLS and YYNGEE. CDR3 DNA sequence: TGTGCCAGCAGCGCCAGACTAAACTCCTACGAGCAGTACTTC. Protein: CASSARLNSYEQYF.

V gene TRBV12-5 combines with J gene TRBJ2-7; TRBD2 matches 10 bases. The germline CDR1 and CDR2 sequences are LGHNT and FRNRAP. With 7 bases clipped from V and 7 bases from J, the junction kept 13 bases outside the gene matches. CDR3 length equals 15 residues. The CDR3 DNA follows: TGTGCTAGTGCCTTCGAGCGGGAGGGCCTGAGGGAGCAGTACTTC. The encoded protein is CASAFEREGLREQYF. The full variable domain, in which reference TRBV12-5 and TRBJ2-7 provide the parts outside the CDR3, is DARVTQTPRHKVTEMGQEVTMRCQPILGHNTVFWYRQTMMQGLELLAYFRNRAPLDDSGMPKDRFSAEMPDATLATLKIQPSEPRDSAVYFCASAFEREGLREQYFGPGTRLTVT.

The chain uses TRBV19 and TRBJ1-5; 7 positions match TRBD1. Germline V CDR1 and CDR2: LNHDA, SQIVND (reference sequence). Trimming at V came to 8 bases and at J to 10 bases, leaving 8 bases not matched to a gene. This CDR3 comprises 12 residues. The CDR3: CASRQGDYPQHF. The CDR3 DNA reads as TGTGCCAGTCGACAGGGAGATTATCCCCAGCATTTT. Full variable domain (outside the CDR3, taken from reference TRBV19 and TRBJ1-5): DGGITQSPKYLFRKEGQNVTLSCEQNLNHDAMYWYRQDPGQGLRLIYYSQIVNDFQKGDIAEGYSVSREKKESFPLTVTSAQKNPTAFYLCASRQGDYPQHFGDGTRLSIL.

This chain's CDR3 is CASSYSSQGNEKLFF. The CDR3 bases are TGTGCCAGCAGTTACTCATCACAGGGGAATGAAAAACTGTTTTTT. The chain combines TRBV6-6 with TRBJ1-4, with 7 bases fitting TRBD1. This CDR3 comprises 15 residues. In germline, CDR1 is MNHNY, CDR2 SVGAGI (reference sequence). The J segment lost 5 bases and the V segment lost 0 bases, leaving 3 bases of the junction unmatched.

The rearrangement uses TRBV30 and TRBJ1-6; 8 nucleotides agree with TRBD1. Germline V gene sequence: CDR1 GTSNPN, CDR2 SVGIG (reference sequence). The CDR3 loop spans 13 amino acids. V shed 2 bases and J 8 bases; nucleotides not matched to a gene: 2. The DNA for the CDR3 is TGTGCCTGGAGTTTGGACAGGGATTCACCCCTCCACTTT. This gives the protein CAWSLDRDSPLHF. The full variable domain, rest sourced from reference TRBV30 and TRBJ1-6, is SQTIHQWPATLVQPVGSPLSLECTVEGTSNPNLYWYRQAAGRGLQLLFYSVGIGQISSEVPQNLSASRPQDRQFILSSKKLLLSDSGFYLCAWSLDRDSPLHFGNGTRLTVT.

The rearrangement joins TRBV6-5 to TRBJ2-1, with 10 bases matching TRBD1. The CDR3 has 14 amino acids. Trimming took 6 bases from V and 8 from J; bases not matched to a gene: 7. Germline V lookup: CDR1 MNHEY, CDR2 SVGAGI. The CDR3, as DNA: TGTGCCAGCAGAAGACAGGGGGCCGGCGATGAGCAGTTCTTC. As protein: CASRRQGAGDEQFF.

The count of this clone is one. V is TRBV6-6 and J is TRBJ2-3, with 9 bases fitting TRBD1. With V trimmed by 8 bases and J by 3 bases, 9 bases remained unmatched. Germline assignment: CDR1 MNHNY and CDR2 SVGAGI (reference sequence). The CDR3 loop spans 15 amino acids. The CDR3 coding sequence is TGTGCCAGCCTGGAACAGGACAGGGGAACAGATACGCAGTATTTT. Its protein is CASLEQDRGTDTQYF.

This clone was counted at least ten times. The chain recombines TRBV7-2 with TRBJ2-1, with D unclear. This CDR3 region has 12 residues. CDR1 and CDR2 (germline): SGHTA, FQGNSA. The V end was cut by 3 bases, the J end by 10 bases, with 10 bases between. The CDR3 loop is CASSFTQREQFF. The DNA for the CDR3 is TGTGCCAGCAGCTTCACCCAACGGGAGCAGTTCTTC.

The chain's CDR3 is CASSPRTAGRKTQYF. Written as DNA, the CDR3 is TGTGCCAGCTCACCACGGACCGCGGGACGGAAGACCCAGTACTTC. The chain recombines TRBV18 with TRBJ2-5; tentatively, D is TRBD2 (6 bases). Per germline, CDR1 KGHSH and CDR2 LQKENI. The CDR3 runs 15 residues. Trimming left V 1 base short and J 6 bases short, with 15 bases between.